The next 23 T cell receptor beta chains were all read from a single sample in a study of shared clonotypes between healthy human individuals. Clones were sequenced by immunoSEQ multiplex PCR, and TCRdb holds only the in-frame ones, with some missing. This sample carries fewer than 1.6 million clones, approximately 98.5% of them seen once, and the ten largest clones take 0.3% to 0.45%. The specimen sequenced was naive CD4+ T cells sorted from blood. Subset in this sample: CD45RA+ positively selected. These receptors were taken from a man younger than 45 in good health.

This rearrangement joins TRBV2 to TRBJ1-4, with 10 bases fitting TRBD1. CDR3 size: 13 residues. The junction had 4 bases not matched to a gene; V was cut back by 7 bases and J by 8 bases. Germline V gene data show CDR1 as SNHLY and CDR2 as FYNNEI. CDR3 region: CASTDRGREKLFF. CDR3 DNA: TGTGCCAGCACCGACAGGGGGCGAGAAAAACTGTTTTTT.

The chain has TRBV10-3 and TRBJ2-7, with TRBD1 matching over 12 bases. V shed 10 bases, J shed 5 bases, and the junction held 15 bases outside the gene matches. Per germline, CDR1 ENHRY and CDR2 SYGVKD. The CDR3 has 16 amino acids. The CDR3 bases are TGTGCCAGCTGGTCCGGGACAGGGGGCATCTTCCACGAGCAGTACTTC. Its protein product is CASWSGTGGIFHEQYF.

The chain links TRBV28 to TRBJ2-7; D unclear. V shed 7 bases and J shed 4 bases, with 14 bases lying between them. This CDR3 has 13 amino acids. Germline values: CDR1 MDHEN, CDR2 SYDVKM. DNA for the CDR3: TGTGCCAGCACTCCCAAAGATCGGTACGAGCAGTACTTC. It codes for CASTPKDRYEQYF.

This chain links TRBV6-6 with TRBJ1-1; tentative D call: TRBD1 (5 bases). Looked up from germline, CDR1 is MNHNY and CDR2 is SVGAGI (reference sequence). This CDR3 region has 16 residues. Trimming shortened V by 4 bases and J by 4 bases, and 19 bases separated the two germline ends. CDR3 in DNA: TGTGCCAGCAGTTCCACCCGGACACAACGCGGCACTGAAGCTTTCTTT. This translates into CASSSTRTQRGTEAFF.

In nucleotides, the CDR3 is TGTGCCAGCAGCCGAACTACCTACGAGCAGTACTTC. It translates to CASSRTTYEQYF. This chain connects TRBV27 to TRBJ2-7; D is uncertain. The CDR3 runs 12 residues. V was pared by 6 bases and J by 2 bases, with 8 bases between. CDR1 MNHEY and CDR2 SMNVEV come from the germline V gene (reference sequence).

CDR3 loop: CASSESSFVAFF. DNA of the CDR3: TGCGCCAGCAGTGAGTCGAGTTTTGTGGCTTTCTTT. The chain links TRBV10-1 to TRBJ1-1; D gene ambiguous. This CDR3 is 12 amino acids long. Germline lookup yields CDR1 WNHNN and CDR2 SYGVQD (reference sequence). Trimming cost V 0 bases and J 11 bases, with 10 bases left between them.

The CDR3 is CASSYSDFPGGNEQFF. The CDR3, as DNA: TGTGCCAGCAGTTACTCGGACTTTCCGGGGGGGAATGAGCAGTTCTTC. This rearrangement joins TRBV6-5 to TRBJ2-1; TRBD2 matches at 8 bases. The CDR3 contains 16 residues. V shed 0 bases and J 7 bases; nucleotides not matched to a gene: 8. CDR1 MNHEY and CDR2 SVGAGI come from the germline V gene.

The V and J genes are TRBV28 and TRBJ1-3; D unresolved. The CDR3 extends over 14 amino acids. Trimming took off 5 bases at V and 7 bases at J, with 15 bases between the two ends. CDR1 is MDHEN and CDR2 is SYDVKM in the germline V gene. CDR3 DNA sequence: TGTGCCAGCAGTCCCCACAGCGCGCCTAACACCATATATTTT. Translation gives CASSPHSAPNTIYF.

The chain combines TRBV5-6 with TRBJ2-1; 13 bases are a match to TRBD2. The germline V gene encodes CDR1 SGHDT and CDR2 YYEEEE. This CDR3 comprises 17 residues. With V trimmed by 2 bases and J by 4 bases, 6 bases remained unmatched. Here the CDR3 DNA reads TGTGCCAGCAGCTTAGACGGACTAGCGGGAGCATACAATGAGCAGTTCTTC. It is translated as CASSLDGLAGAYNEQFF.

The rearrangement joins TRBV19 to TRBJ2-7, with no clear D. The CDR3 contains 16 residues. V lost 2 bases and J lost 2, with 16 bases in between. Germline CDR1 reads LNHDA; CDR2 reads SQIVND (reference sequence). Here the CDR3 reads CASSITASIATYEQYF. In nucleotides, the CDR3 is TGTGCCAGTAGTATAACGGCGAGCATCGCAACCTACGAGCAGTACTTC.

V is TRBV7-9 and J is TRBJ1-2; D is unclear. The CDR3 is 14 amino acids. Per germline, CDR1 SEHNR and CDR2 FQNEAQ (reference sequence). Between the trimmed V and J ends, which lost 3 bases and 0 bases, there was a span of 8 bases. The CDR3 DNA sequence: TGTGCCAGCAGCTTGGAAACACCTAACTATGGCTACACCTTC. It encodes CASSLETPNYGYTF.

The chain is built from TRBV10-3 and TRBJ2-6; D ambiguous. This CDR3 comprises 16 residues. V dropped 6 bases and J dropped 0 bases, with 12 bases sitting between them. Germline V gives CDR1 ENHRY, CDR2 SYGVKD. The DNA of the CDR3 is TGTGCCATCAGAAACCCCGACGGCTCTGGGGCCAACGTCCTGACTTTC. It codes for CAIRNPDGSGANVLTF.

The chain couples TRBV10-3 to TRBJ2-1; D might be TRBD2 (6 bases). The CDR3 is made up of 13 amino acids. CDR1 is ENHRY and CDR2 is SYGVKD in the germline V gene. Trimming cost V 6 bases and J 5 bases, with 11 bases left between them. CDR3 sequence (DNA): TGTGCCATCAGCTCGGGACTTAACAATGAGCAGTTCTTC. Translating it yields CAISSGLNNEQFF.

The chain links TRBV7-2 to TRBJ2-7, with TRBD2 identical over 8 bases. Trimming at V came to 5 bases and at J to 0 bases, leaving 6 bases not matched to a gene. The CDR3 spans 15 residues. Germline V lookup: CDR1 SGHTA, CDR2 FQGNSA. The CDR3 loop reads CASSLTGTSSYEQYF. CDR3 coding DNA: TGTGCCAGCAGCCTGACCGGGACTAGCTCCTACGAGCAGTACTTC.

The rearrangement links TRBV27 to TRBJ2-5, with 8 bases lining up with TRBD1. The V and J ends lost 2 bases and 2 bases, in that order; junction bases with no gene match: 10. Germline V CDR1 and CDR2: MNHEY, SMNVEV (reference sequence). The CDR3 is made up of 17 amino acids. The CDR3 sequence: CASSLPTDRARQETQYF. The CDR3 region has the DNA TGTGCCAGCAGTTTACCTACGGACAGGGCCCGACAAGAGACCCAGTACTTC.

The chain recombines TRBV9 with TRBJ2-3; 10 nucleotides line up with TRBD2. V was clipped by 3 bases and J by 4 bases; unmatched bases: 11. CDR1 and CDR2 from the germline V gene are SGDLS and YYNGEE. The CDR3 spans 17 residues. The CDR3, as DNA: TGTGCCAGCAGCGCCTTGACTAGCGGGCTGGTTCCAGATACGCAGTATTTT. This sequence encodes CASSALTSGLVPDTQYF.

The rearrangement joins TRBV10-1 to TRBJ1-1, with 10 nucleotides matching TRBD1. V was pared by 6 bases and J by 10 bases, with 14 bases of the junction left unmatched. CDR3 length: 15 amino acids. From germline, CDR1 is WNHNN and CDR2 SYGVQD (reference sequence). DNA of the CDR3: TGCGCCAGCAGCGAGACCGGGACAGGGGATTATGTAGCTTTCTTT. The encoded protein is CASSETGTGDYVAFF.

In this sample, this clone turned up once. V and J are TRBV7-8 and TRBJ2-7; D gene ambiguous. This CDR3 has 16 residues. Trimming stripped 1 base from V and 1 base from J, with 14 bases between. Looked up from germline, CDR1 is SGHVS and CDR2 is FQNEAQ. The chain's CDR3 is CASSLETVSRSYEQYF. CDR3 DNA: TGTGCCAGCAGCTTAGAGACGGTCAGTAGATCCTACGAGCAGTACTTC.

The rearrangement uses TRBV30 and TRBJ2-2, with TRBD2 as a possible D gene (6 bases). Looked up from germline, CDR1 is GTSNPN and CDR2 is SVGIG (reference sequence). The CDR3 runs 14 residues. V lost 8 bases and J lost 3, with 16 bases in between. CDR3 in amino acids: CARRDSLHTGELFF. CDR3 DNA: TGTGCCCGCCGGGACTCCCTTCACACCGGGGAGCTGTTTTTT. Full variable domain (rest looked up from reference TRBV30 and TRBJ2-2): SQTIHQWPATLVQPVGSPLSLECTVEGTSNPNLYWYRQAAGRGLQLLFYSVGIGQISSEVPQNLSASRPQDRQFILSSKKLLLSDSGFYLCARRDSLHTGELFFGEGSRLTVL.

The chain is built from TRBV9 and TRBJ2-2; D call uncertain. The CDR3 covers 12 residues. Germline-derived CDR1 and CDR2 are SGDLS and YYNGEE. V was shortened by 2 bases and J by 7 bases, with 6 bases between the two germline ends. The CDR3 DNA sequence: TGTGCCAGCAGCGTTTTGGTCGGGGAGCTGTTTTTT. It codes for CASSVLVGELFF.

V usage is TRBV28 and J usage is TRBJ2-7, with 9 nucleotides matching TRBD2. CDR3 length: 13 amino acids. Germline V CDR1 and CDR2: MDHEN, SYDVKM. Trimming took 5 bases from V and 6 from J; bases not matched to a gene: 5. CDR3 nucleotides: TGTGCCAGCAGTGATAGCGGGAGAGGCGAGCAGTACTTC. This encodes CASSDSGRGEQYF.

This chain connects TRBV6-1 to TRBJ2-7; D gene ambiguous. Trimming cost V 2 bases and J 6 bases, with 14 bases left between them. CDR1 is MNHNS, CDR2 SASEGT, per germline. The CDR3 is 14 amino acids. This CDR3 reads CASSEYNGESEQYF. The DNA for the CDR3 is TGTGCCAGCAGTGAATACAATGGCGAATCCGAGCAGTACTTC.

This clone was recorded once. The sample has other DNA sequences that encode this CDR3 too. The V call is TRBV7-9, the J call TRBJ2-7, with 8 positions matching TRBD2. The germline CDR1 and CDR2 sequences are SEHNR and FQNEAQ (reference sequence). With 3 bases clipped from V and 3 bases from J, the junction kept 4 bases outside the gene matches. The CDR3 has 14 amino acids. This chain's CDR3 is CASSLTAGVYEQYF. CDR3 DNA: TGTGCCAGCAGCTTGACAGCGGGAGTCTACGAGCAGTACTTC.